A selection of T cell receptor beta chains follows, all from one sample in a study of T cell responses to AZD1222 COVID-19 vaccine. The protocol was immunoSEQ multiplex PCR, while the TCRdb copy is restricted to in-frame clones and leaves out a portion. The data show some 140,000 clones, around 84% seen once. This specimen was peripheral blood, taken on day 0 of AZD1222 vaccination. The source is an adult in good health. Both conserved end residues are part of each CDR3. The D gene is left open where the match is weak. Clone size is stated in some rows and not others, as once, few, many or a class when expanded.

NA,15,TRBV6-5,TRBJ1-2,NA,CASRSQGSRFNGYTF,TGTGCCAGCAGGTCTCAGGGATCAAGATTTAATGGCTACACCTTC
NA,11,TRBV5-4,TRBJ1-2,NA,CASSFSEGYTF,TGTGCCAGCAGCTTCTCCGAAGGCTACACCTTC
NA,16,TRBV19,TRBJ2-3,TRBD2,CASSKLAGSTTDTQYF,TGTGCCAGTAGCAAACTAGCGGGTTCTACCACAGATACGCAGTATTTT
NA,13,TRBV2,TRBJ1-4,NA,CASELRGNEKLFF,TGTGCCAGCGAGTTACGGGGCAATGAAAAACTGTTTTTT
NA,15,TRBV7-9,TRBJ1-6,TRBD1,CASSQGGLHYSPLHF,TGTGCCAGCAGTCAGGGGGGGCTCCATTATTCACCCCTCCACTTT
NA,13,TRBV28,TRBJ1-4,NA,CASREVPTQKLFF,TGTGCCAGCAGAGAGGTACCGACGCAGAAACTGTTTTTT
few,15,TRBV6-4,TRBJ1-5,NA,CASSETGGSNQPQHF,TGTGCCAGCAGTGAGACAGGAGGAAGCAATCAGCCCCAGCATTTT
NA,14,TRBV28,TRBJ1-6,NA,CASSFLQGNSPLHF,TGTGCCAGCAGTTTTTTGCAGGGAAATTCACCCCTCCACTTT
NA,17,TRBV5-1,TRBJ2-5,NA,CASSLVALASAGKTQYF,TGCGCCAGCAGCTTGGTAGCCCTAGCGTCGGCGGGAAAGACCCAGTACTTC
NA,14,TRBV30,TRBJ2-1,NA,CAWRRLSSYNEQFF,TGTGCCTGGAGAAGATTGAGCTCCTACAATGAGCAGTTCTTC
NA,15,TRBV5-4,TRBJ2-3,NA,CASSLSPSDTDTQYF,TGTGCCAGCAGCTTGAGTCCCAGCGACACAGATACGCAGTATTTT
few,15,TRBV28,TRBJ1-3,NA,CASSSHTGGGNTIYF,TGTGCCAGCAGTTCACACACAGGAGGGGGAAACACCATATATTTT
NA,15,TRBV30,TRBJ2-2,NA,CAWLKGGNRAGELFF,TGTGCCTGGTTAAAGGGGGGGAACAGGGCCGGGGAGCTGTTTTTT
NA,15,TRBV5-1,TRBJ1-4,NA,CASSLGGRTNEKLFF,TGCGCCAGCAGCTTGGGGGGGCGGACTAATGAAAAACTGTTTTTT
NA,18,TRBV9,TRBJ1-3,NA,CASSVGPGSTISGNTIYF,TGTGCCAGCAGCGTAGGGCCGGGGTCAACAATCTCTGGAAACACCATATATTTT
NA,17,TRBV5-6,TRBJ1-1,NA,CASRAYGGPAQDTEAFF,TGTGCCAGCAGAGCTTATGGGGGTCCTGCGCAGGACACTGAAGCTTTCTTT
once,14,TRBV4-1,TRBJ2-7,NA,CASGTDQGFPEQYF,TGCGCCAGCGGGACCGACCAGGGTTTCCCCGAGCAGTACTTC
NA,14,TRBV7-3,TRBJ2-3,NA,CASSLRPAPDTQYF,TGTGCCAGCAGCTTAAGACCCGCGCCAGATACGCAGTATTTT
once,16,TRBV5-1,TRBJ1-6,NA,CASSLAGNERNSPLHF,TGCGCCAGCAGCTTGGCCGGTAACGAACGAAATTCACCCCTCCACTTT
NA,14,TRBV29-1,TRBJ2-7,TRBD1,CSVVGGTGGYEQYF,TGCAGCGTCGTAGGGGGGACAGGGGGCTACGAGCAGTACTTC
NA,13,TRBV29-1,TRBJ2-1,NA,CSVTRAPSEEQFF,TGCAGCGTGACCCGGGCCCCCTCGGAAGAGCAGTTCTTC
NA,14,TRBV11-2,TRBJ2-2,NA,CASTLLRGGGELFF,TGTGCCAGCACCCTGTTGAGGGGTGGCGGGGAGCTGTTTTTT
NA,13,TRBV6-1,TRBJ1-1,NA,CASSDAIKTEAFF,TGTGCCAGCAGTGATGCTATAAAGACTGAAGCTTTCTTT
NA,19,TRBV7-2,TRBJ1-5,NA,CASSLHPFGVQRSNQPQHF,TGTGCCAGCAGCTTACACCCCTTCGGGGTTCAAAGATCCAATCAGCCCCAGCATTTT
NA,16,TRBV28,TRBJ2-5,NA,CASSFPRVSDQETQYF,TGTGCCAGCAGTTTCCCCCGGGTGTCGGATCAAGAGACCCAGTACTTC
once,12,TRBV20-1,TRBJ1-1,NA,CSASNPNTEAFF,TGCAGTGCTAGTAACCCGAACACTGAAGCTTTCTTT
NA,13,TRBV6-5,TRBJ2-5,NA,CASSYSPSETQYF,TGTGCCAGCAGTTACTCGCCTTCGGAGACCCAGTACTTC
NA,14,TRBV28,TRBJ2-7,NA,CASSGGVSGYEQYF,TGTGCCAGCAGCGGGGGAGTGAGTGGCTACGAGCAGTACTTC
NA,13,TRBV5-8,TRBJ2-1,NA,CASSFGTYNEQFF,TGTGCCAGCAGCTTCGGAACCTACAATGAGCAGTTCTTC
NA,15,TRBV3-1/TRBV3-2,TRBJ2-1,TRBD1,CASSQDGQVYNEQFF,TGTGCCAGCAGCCAAGATGGACAGGTTTACAATGAGCAGTTCTTC
once,14,TRBV2,TRBJ2-2,TRBD1,CASSSTGETGELFF,TGTGCCAGCAGTTCGACAGGGGAAACCGGGGAGCTGTTTTTT
NA,17,TRBV5-1,TRBJ1-1,TRBD1,CASSSRQGDFRNTEAFF,TGCGCCAGCAGCTCCAGACAGGGAGACTTTCGGAACACTGAAGCTTTCTTT
NA,14,TRBV18,TRBJ1-1,TRBD1,CASSTRTGQAEAFF,TGTGCCAGCTCAACGCGGACAGGGCAGGCTGAAGCTTTCTTT
NA,14,TRBV6-5,TRBJ2-5,NA,CASRWRLLQETQYF,TGTGCCAGCAGGTGGAGGTTACTACAAGAGACCCAGTACTTC
once,11,TRBV28,TRBJ2-7,TRBD1,CASSFDRGVYF,TGTGCCAGCAGTTTCGACAGGGGCGTGTACTTC
NA,16,TRBV23-1,TRBJ1-5,NA,CASSQIVARVNQPQHF,TGCGCCAGCAGTCAAATAGTAGCCAGGGTCAATCAGCCCCAGCATTTT
NA,18,TRBV19,TRBJ2-4,NA,CASSMAWRRQGEEDIQYF,TGTGCCAGTAGTATGGCGTGGAGGAGGCAGGGAGAGGAAGACATTCAGTACTTC
NA,14,TRBV6-5,TRBJ1-2,TRBD1,CASQAGGYNYGYTF,TGTGCCTCTCAGGCAGGGGGTTACAACTATGGCTACACCTTC
NA,16,TRBV11-1,TRBJ2-7,NA,CASSPARRGPPYEQYF,TGTGCCAGCAGCCCTGCGCGTCGGGGACCTCCCTACGAGCAGTACTTC
few,13,TRBV11-2,TRBJ2-7,TRBD1,CASSLFDRGEQYF,TGTGCCAGCAGCTTATTCGACAGGGGCGAGCAGTACTTC
NA,14,TRBV7-9,TRBJ1-5,TRBD1,CASSQGQGNQPQHF,TGTGCCAGCAGCCAGGGACAGGGCAATCAGCCCCAGCATTTT
NA,15,TRBV6-1,TRBJ2-7,NA,CASSDITGRSYEQYF,TGTGCCAGCAGTGATATTACAGGTCGCTCCTACGAGCAGTACTTC